This T cell receptor beta chain was obtained from a study of beta chain features in type 1 diabetes. The CDR3 totals 16 residues. The junction had 8 bases not matched to a gene; V was cut back by 6 bases and J by 0 bases. Germline V gene lookup returns CDR1 SNHLY and CDR2 FYNNEI. This clone came up a few times. Expressed TCRB transcripts were sequenced because the isolated RNA had all been reverse transcribed beforehand. Libraries were prepared by immunoSEQ multiplex PCR; TCRdb keeps only in-frame clonotypes and omits some of them. This sample has over 350,000 clones; less than 15% occur once, and the top ten carry roughly 0.019%.

This sequence was found in a woman under 30 in good health. V and J are TRBV2 and TRBJ2-1; 7 bases match TRBD1. The sequencing input was naive CD4+ T cells from blood. CDR3: CASSRRGLGSYNEQFF. CDR3 DNA sequence: TGTGCCAGCAGCAGAAGGGGGCTCGGCTCCTACAATGAGCAGTTCTTC.